The T cell receptor (beta chain) under discussion was sequenced for a study of blood T cell repertoires in COVID-19. Background on the study: Material from acute and convalescent COVID-19 was sourced from the United States, Italy and Spain.

Method: immunoSEQ multiplex PCR; TCRdb's copy keeps in-frame clones and lacks some. The data show about 130,000 clones, approximately 85% seen once. Germline V gives CDR1 SGHRS, CDR2 YFSETQ. The CDR3 length is 15 residues. The trim removed 4 bases at V and 7 bases at J, leaving 10 bases unmatched. The sequenced material came from peripheral blood. The TCR was taken from a human donor in a cohort sampled during active COVID-19. This chain links TRBV5-1 with TRBJ2-5; 10 nucleotides agree with TRBD2. The CDR3: CASSGIGTSVATQYF. The CDR3 bases are TGCGCCAGCAGCGGGATCGGGACTAGCGTTGCGACCCAGTACTTC.